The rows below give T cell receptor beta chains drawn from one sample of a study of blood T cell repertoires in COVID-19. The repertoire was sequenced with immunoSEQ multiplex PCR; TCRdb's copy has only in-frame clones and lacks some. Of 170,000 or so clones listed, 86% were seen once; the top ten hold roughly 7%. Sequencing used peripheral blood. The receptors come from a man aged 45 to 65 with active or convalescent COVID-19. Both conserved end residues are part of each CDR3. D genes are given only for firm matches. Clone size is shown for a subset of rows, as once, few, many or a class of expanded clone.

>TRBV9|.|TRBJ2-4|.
CASSVAAGESIQYF
TGTGCCAGCAGCGTAGCGGCAGGGGAGAGCATTCAGTACTTC
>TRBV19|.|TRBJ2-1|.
CASSIGLAKPSYNEQFF
TGTGCCAGTAGTATAGGCCTAGCCAAGCCCTCCTACAATGAGCAGTTCTTC
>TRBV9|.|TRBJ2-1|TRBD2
CASSVDGPGVAGDNEQFF
TGTGCCAGCAGCGTAGATGGCCCAGGGGTAGCGGGGGACAATGAGCAGTTCTTC
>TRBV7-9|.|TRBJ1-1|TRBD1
CASSHDRGDTEAFF
TGTGCCAGCAGTCACGACAGGGGGGACACTGAAGCTTTCTTT
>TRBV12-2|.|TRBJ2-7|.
CASRQERLSYEQYF
TGTGCAAGTCGCCAAGAGAGGCTATCCTACGAGCAGTACTTC
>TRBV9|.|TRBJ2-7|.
CASSVGESYEQYF
TGTGCCAGCAGCGTAGGCGAAAGCTACGAGCAGTACTTC
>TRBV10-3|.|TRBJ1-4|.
CAISGGPSNEKLFF
TGTGCCATCAGCGGGGGGCCCTCTAATGAAAAACTGTTTTTT
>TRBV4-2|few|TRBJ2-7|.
CASSQERGEVYEQYF
TGTGCCAGCAGCCAAGAGAGAGGAGAAGTTTACGAGCAGTACTTC
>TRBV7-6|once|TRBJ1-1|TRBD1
CASSLAVVGGITEAFF
TGTGCCAGCAGCTTAGCGGTCGTAGGGGGCATCACTGAAGCTTTCTTT
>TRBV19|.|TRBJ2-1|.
CAAGKAYNEQFF
TGTGCCGCAGGAAAAGCTTACAATGAGCAGTTCTTC
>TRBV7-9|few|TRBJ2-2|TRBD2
CASSLPGLAENTGELFF
TGTGCCAGCAGCCTACCGGGACTAGCGGAGAACACCGGGGAGCTGTTTTTT
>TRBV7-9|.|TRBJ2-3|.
CASSKSGTDTQYF
TGTGCCAGCAGTAAATCAGGGACAGATACGCAGTATTTT
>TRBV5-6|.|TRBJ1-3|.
CASSGTESSGNTIYF
TGTGCCAGCAGCGGCACAGAGAGCTCTGGAAACACCATATATTTT
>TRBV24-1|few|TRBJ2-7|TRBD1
CATRAPGQTYEQYF
TGTGCCACCAGGGCCCCGGGACAGACCTACGAGCAGTACTTC
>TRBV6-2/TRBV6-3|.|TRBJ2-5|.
CASSKAPQETQYF
TGTGCCAGCAGTAAAGCCCCCCAAGAGACCCAGTACTTC
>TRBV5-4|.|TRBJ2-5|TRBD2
CASSLALGGSSQETQYF
TGTGCCAGCAGCTTGGCCCTTGGCGGGAGTAGCCAAGAGACCCAGTACTTC
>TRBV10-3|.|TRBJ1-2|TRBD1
CATKLGTGEFYGYTF
TGTGCCACCAAGCTAGGGACAGGGGAGTTCTATGGCTACACCTTC
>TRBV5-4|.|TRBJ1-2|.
CASSSGQLYGYTF
TGTGCCAGCAGCTCAGGACAACTCTATGGCTACACCTTC
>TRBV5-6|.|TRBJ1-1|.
CASSFSGYAFF
TGTGCCAGCAGCTTTTCGGGGTACGCTTTCTTT
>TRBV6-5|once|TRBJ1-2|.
CAVLPGLNYGYTF
TGTGCCGTCCTACCGGGACTAAACTATGGCTACACCTTC
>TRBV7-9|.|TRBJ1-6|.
CASSLHQGQTPLHF
TGTGCCAGCAGCTTACACCAGGGGCAAACACCCCTCCACTTT
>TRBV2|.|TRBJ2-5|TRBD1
CASRTVQGRQETQYF
TGTGCCAGCAGAACAGTACAGGGGCGGCAAGAGACCCAGTACTTC
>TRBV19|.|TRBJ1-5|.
CASSMMGRGGNQPQHF
TGTGCCAGTAGTATGATGGGGCGTGGGGGCAATCAGCCCCAGCATTTT
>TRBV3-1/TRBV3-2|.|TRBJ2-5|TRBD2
CASSRRGGLQETQYF
TGTGCCAGCAGCAGACGGGGGGGCCTTCAAGAGACCCAGTACTTC
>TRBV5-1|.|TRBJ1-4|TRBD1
CASSLVGGGEKLFF
TGCGCCAGCAGCTTGGTAGGGGGCGGAGAAAAACTGTTTTTT
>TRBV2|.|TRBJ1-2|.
CASSEAREYGYTF
TGTGCCAGCAGTGAAGCGAGGGAGTATGGCTACACCTTC
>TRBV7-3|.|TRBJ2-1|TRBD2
CASSFRTSGSEQFF
TGTGCCAGCAGCTTCAGAACTAGCGGGAGTGAGCAGTTCTTC
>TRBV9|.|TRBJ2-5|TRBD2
CASGPLAGTVTQYF
TGTGCCAGCGGTCCCTTAGCGGGAACAGTGACCCAGTACTTC
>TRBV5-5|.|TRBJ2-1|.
CASSSDWGVGAGSSREQFF
TGTGCCAGCAGCTCCGACTGGGGGGTTGGGGCAGGCAGCTCGCGGGAGCAGTTCTTC
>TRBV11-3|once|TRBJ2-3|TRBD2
CASSYQAGGISTDTQYF
TGTGCCAGCAGCTATCAAGCGGGGGGCATTAGCACAGATACGCAGTATTTT
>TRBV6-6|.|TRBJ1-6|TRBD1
CASSGDRGSSPLHF
TGTGCCAGCAGTGGGGACAGGGGAAGCTCACCCCTCCACTTT
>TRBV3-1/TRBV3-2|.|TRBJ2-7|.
CASSLFQTGRGYYEQYF
TGTGCCAGCAGCCTGTTTCAAACAGGGAGAGGGTACTACGAGCAGTACTTC
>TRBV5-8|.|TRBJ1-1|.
CASSWGQVIQAFF
TGTGCCAGCAGCTGGGGACAAGTTATTCAAGCTTTCTTT
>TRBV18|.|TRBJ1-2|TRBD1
CASSLTGDYGYTF
TGTGCCAGCTCACTGACAGGGGACTATGGCTACACCTTC
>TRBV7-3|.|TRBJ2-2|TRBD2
CASSLPSGGDNTGELFF
TGTGCCAGCAGCTTACCTAGCGGGGGAGACAACACCGGGGAGCTGTTTTTT
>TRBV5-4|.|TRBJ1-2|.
CASSSSRVGNYGYTF
TGTGCCAGCAGCTCGTCCAGGGTGGGTAACTATGGCTACACCTTC
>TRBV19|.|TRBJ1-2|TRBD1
CASTSGQGRSGYTF
TGTGCCAGTACTTCCGGACAGGGTCGGAGTGGCTACACCTTC
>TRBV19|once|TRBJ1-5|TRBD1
CASSMRTGDIQPQHF
TGTGCCAGTAGTATGCGGACAGGGGATATTCAGCCCCAGCATTTT
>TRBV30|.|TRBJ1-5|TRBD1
CAWSYRGQGALMGNQPQHF
TGTGCCTGGAGTTATCGGGGACAGGGGGCATTAATGGGCAATCAGCCCCAGCATTTT
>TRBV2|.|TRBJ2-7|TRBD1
CTGRGQDFNEQYF
TGTACTGGAAGGGGACAGGACTTCAACGAGCAGTACTTC
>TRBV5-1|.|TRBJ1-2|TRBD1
CASSSDRGGYTF
TGCGCCAGCAGCTCCGACAGGGGCGGCTACACCTTC
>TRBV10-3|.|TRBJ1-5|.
CAISEAGHQPQHF
TGTGCCATCAGTGAAGCAGGGCACCAGCCCCAGCATTTT
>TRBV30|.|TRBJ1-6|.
CAWSLSNSPLHF
TGTGCCTGGAGTCTGTCGAATTCACCCCTCCACTTT
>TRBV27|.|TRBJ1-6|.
CASSLGSVDNSPLHF
TGTGCCAGCAGTTTAGGTTCGGTAGATAATTCACCCCTCCACTTT
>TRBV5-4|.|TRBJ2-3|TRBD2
CASSPTGGRTDTQYF
TGTGCCAGCAGCCCGACTGGCGGGAGGACAGATACGCAGTATTTT
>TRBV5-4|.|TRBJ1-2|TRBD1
CASSRGQDYGYTF
TGTGCCAGCAGCCGCGGACAGGACTATGGCTACACCTTC
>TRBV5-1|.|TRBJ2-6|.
CASRLTGANVLTF
TGCGCCAGCCGTTTAACTGGGGCCAACGTCCTGACTTTC
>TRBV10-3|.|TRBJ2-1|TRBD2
CAISAPTGTSGSAEQFF
TGTGCCATCAGTGCGCCGACCGGGACTAGCGGGAGTGCTGAGCAGTTCTTC
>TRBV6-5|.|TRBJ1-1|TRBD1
CASSYSPGGLGTEAFF
TGTGCCAGCAGTTACAGTCCAGGGGGCTTGGGCACTGAAGCTTTCTTT
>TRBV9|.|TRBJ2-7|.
CASSVVRQGLFYEQYF
TGTGCCAGCAGCGTAGTGAGGCAGGGCCTATTCTACGAGCAGTACTTC
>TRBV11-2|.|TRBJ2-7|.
CASSLVHRPYEQYF
TGTGCCAGCAGCTTAGTCCACAGGCCCTACGAGCAGTACTTC
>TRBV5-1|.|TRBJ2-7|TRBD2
CASSLTSGRGAYEQYF
TGCGCCAGCAGCCTAACTAGCGGAAGGGGGGCCTACGAGCAGTACTTC
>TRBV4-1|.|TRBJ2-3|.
CASSRGSDTQYF
TGCGCCAGCAGCCGAGGGTCAGATACGCAGTATTTT
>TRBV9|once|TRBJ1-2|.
CASSGASHYGYTF
TGTGCCAGCAGCGGCGCCTCCCACTATGGCTACACCTTC
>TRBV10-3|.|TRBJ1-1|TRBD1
CAISEQGAHTEAFF
TGTGCCATCAGTGAACAGGGGGCTCACACTGAAGCTTTCTTT
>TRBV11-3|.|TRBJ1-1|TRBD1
CASSQRDRAMNTEAFF
TGTGCCAGCAGCCAAAGGGACAGAGCCATGAACACTGAAGCTTTCTTT
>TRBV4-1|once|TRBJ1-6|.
CASSRGTLSSPLHF
TGCGCCAGCAGCCGCGGAACACTGTCTTCACCCCTCCACTTT